The subject of this entry is one T cell receptor (beta chain). Its matching antigen is unknown. This sample is part of a study of graft-versus-host responses after intestinal transplantation. Overall study context: Grafts that recipients had were multivisceral, liver-intestinal, or isolated intestinal transplants. The study gave all recipients anti-thymocyte globulin induction, then tacrolimus and steroids for 2 to 3 years.

Study-level findings and limits: Some patients had graft-donor T cell macrochimerism. In their allografts, the ratios of graft-versus-host to host-versus-graft T cell clones were high. There was an association between peak levels of circulating GvH clones and early post-transplant HvG declines.

The method was immunoSEQ multiplex PCR; TCRdb's version includes in-frame clones alone and lacks a portion of them. The data show more than 65,000 clones, roughly 87% seen once. This CDR3 is built from 15 residues. V lost 5 bases, J lost 5 bases, and 6 bases stayed unmatched. Germline loops: CDR1 SGHTA, CDR2 FQGTGA. The starting material was unstimulated CD8+ T cells sorted from spleen or lymph node cells, obtained before intestinal transplant. The chain has TRBV7-3 and TRBJ2-5; 12 nucleotides line up with TRBD2. The receptor was isolated from a human donor who received an intestinal transplant. The CDR3 protein is CASSPSGGERETQYF. CDR3 nucleotides: TGTGCCAGCAGCCCTAGCGGGGGGGAAAGGGAGACCCAGTACTTC.